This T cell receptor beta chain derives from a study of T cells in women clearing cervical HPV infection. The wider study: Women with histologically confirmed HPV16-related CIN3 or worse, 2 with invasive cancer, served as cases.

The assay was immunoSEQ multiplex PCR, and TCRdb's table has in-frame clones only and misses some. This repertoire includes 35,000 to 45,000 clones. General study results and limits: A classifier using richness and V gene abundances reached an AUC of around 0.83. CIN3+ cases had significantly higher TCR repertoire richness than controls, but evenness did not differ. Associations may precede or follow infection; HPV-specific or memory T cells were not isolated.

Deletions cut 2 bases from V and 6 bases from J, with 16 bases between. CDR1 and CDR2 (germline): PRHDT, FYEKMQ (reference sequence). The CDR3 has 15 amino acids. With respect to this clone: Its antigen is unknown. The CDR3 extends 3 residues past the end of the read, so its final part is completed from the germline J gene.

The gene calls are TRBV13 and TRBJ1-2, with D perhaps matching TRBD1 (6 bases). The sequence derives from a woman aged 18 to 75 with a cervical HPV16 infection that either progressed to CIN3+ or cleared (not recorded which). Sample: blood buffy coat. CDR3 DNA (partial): TGTGCCAGCAGCTTATTTACAGGGACTACCGATGGC. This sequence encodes CASSLFTGTTDG. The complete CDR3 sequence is CASSLFTGTTDGYTF.